This T cell receptor beta chain was observed in a study of cytomegalovirus exposure and HLA in healthy donors. Findings and caveats of the study: Later analysis associated a missense DCLRE1C variant with TCR beta V- and J-gene trimming. Sequences of the TCR beta chain were said to predict the HLA-A and HLA-B alleles of most subjects accurately. Earlier analysis looked at TCR beta V segments, and most were productive about 87% or about 30% of the time. Sequencing likely caused a cluster of highly shared sequence variants.

V lost 6 bases to trimming and J lost 3 bases, with 18 bases between them. This CDR3 is 17 amino acids long. Germline values: CDR1 MDHEN, CDR2 SYDVKM. PCR employed 60 Vbeta and 13 Jbeta primers. Method: immunoSEQ multiplex PCR; TCRdb's copy keeps in-frame clones and lacks some. The repertoire has 150,000 to 200,000 clones, 62% of them found once; the top ten carry over 2.5%. As concerns this clone: No antigen is known for it.

The sample comprised PBMCs. The rearrangement uses TRBV28 and TRBJ1-6, with D maybe TRBD1 (5 bases). This sequence originates from a man between 35 and 55 years old in good health and CMV-seronegative. The CDR3 DNA follows: TGTGCCAGCAGGACACTACCTACAGGAAGCTATAATTCACCCCTCCACTTT. Its translation is CASRTLPTGSYNSPLHF. Supplemented by reference TRBV28 and TRBJ1-6, the full variable domain reads DVKVTQSSRYLVKRTGEKVFLECVQDMDHENMFWYRQDPGLGLRLIYFSYDVKMKEKGDIPEGYSVSREKKERFSLILESASTNQTSMYLCASRTLPTGSYNSPLHFGNGTRLTVT.